A selection of T cell receptor beta chains follows, all from one sample in a study of T-cell reconstitution after alpha-beta-depleted transplantation in children. Each CDR3 protein is one row after TCRdb ran MiXCR on the PCR reads. The data contain around 22,000 distinct CDR3 sequences, about a tenth of them seen just once; the ten biggest clones take up roughly a quarter. Sample: PBMCs from the stem cell graft donor, taken from the stem cell graft. These receptor sequences come from a human donor who donated a stem cell graft to a child with chronic granulomatous disease. CDR3s include the opening cysteine and the closing phenylalanine or tryptophan. A D gene is named only where the DNA matches it firmly. A clone size is listed for some rows: how often the clone was seen (once, few, many), or a class if it is expanded.

many TRBJ1-1 . TRBV12-3/TRBV12-4 CASSPEVNTEAFF TGTGCCAGCAGTCCGGAGGTGAACACTGAAGCTTTCTTT
many TRBJ2-3 . TRBV5-6 CASSLISDPTDTQYF TGTGCCAGCAGCTTGATATCAGATCCCACGGATACGCAGTATTTT
. TRBJ2-5 . TRBV5-8 CASGPGTGETQYF TGTGCCAGCGGCCCTGGAACCGGTGAGACCCAGTACTTC
many TRBJ1-2 . TRBV18 CASSPPDSFYGYTF TGTGCCAGCTCACCGCCAGACAGTTTCTATGGCTACACCTTC
many TRBJ1-5 TRBD1 TRBV7-8 CASSLGQTYNQPQHF TGTGCCAGCAGCTTGGGACAGACCTACAATCAGCCCCAGCATTTT
many TRBJ1-6 TRBD1 TRBV14 CASSPAQGYNSPLHF TGTGCCAGCAGCCCGGCACAGGGGTATAATTCACCCCTCCACTTT
many TRBJ2-7 TRBD1 TRBV10-2 CASRAGTGGSYEQYF TGCGCCAGCAGGGCAGGGACAGGGGGATCCTACGAGCAGTACTTC
. TRBJ2-7 TRBD1 TRBV7-9 CASSRTGTYEQYF TGTGCCAGCAGCCGGACAGGGACCTACGAGCAGTACTTC
many TRBJ2-7 . TRBV20-1 CSAREGNYEQYF TGCAGTGCTAGAGAAGGGAACTACGAGCAGTACTTC
many TRBJ2-7 . TRBV5-5 CASSAVESGNYEQYF TGTGCCAGCAGCGCTGTCGAGAGCGGAAACTACGAGCAGTACTTC
many TRBJ1-2 TRBD1 TRBV7-9 CASSLPGRQGAVGYTF TGTGCCAGCAGCTTGCCAGGGAGACAGGGGGCGGTTGGCTACACCTTC
many TRBJ2-1 . TRBV5-1 CASSWEGAYDYNEQFF TGCGCCAGCAGCTGGGAGGGGGCCTACGACTACAATGAGCAGTTCTTC
many TRBJ1-6 . TRBV20-1 CSARNSDLNNSPLHF TGCAGTGCTAGAAACTCCGATCTAAATAATTCACCCCTCCACTTT
. TRBJ1-1 . TRBV20-1 CSALHSYPSTEAFF TGCAGTGCCCTGCACTCCTACCCGAGCACTGAAGCTTTCTTT
few TRBJ2-1 . TRBV7-3 CASSLRAGTYNEQFF TGTGCCAGCAGCTTAAGGGCGGGAACCTACAATGAGCAGTTCTTC
many TRBJ2-3 . TRBV27 CASSLIRGGDTQYF TGTGCCAGCAGTTTAATCAGGGGCGGTGATACGCAGTATTTT
many TRBJ2-1 . TRBV5-1 CASSLDGGQRPKNEQFF TGCGCCAGCAGCTTGGATGGGGGGCAAAGGCCCAAGAATGAGCAGTTCTTC
many TRBJ1-5 . TRBV5-1 CASSLTGESQPQHF TGCGCCAGCAGCTTGACGGGGGAAAGTCAGCCCCAGCATTTT
once TRBJ2-1 TRBD2 TRBV5-1 CASSLALAVEQFF TGCGCCAGCAGCTTGGCTCTAGCGGTAGAGCAGTTCTTC
. TRBJ2-5 . TRBV20-1 CSARRGRYQETQYF TGCAGTGCTAGGCGGGGGCGGTACCAAGAGACCCAGTACTTC
many TRBJ2-3 TRBD2 TRBV7-9 CASSLPTSGTDTQYF TGTGCCAGCAGCTTACCGACTAGCGGCACAGATACGCAGTATTTT
many TRBJ1-5 . TRBV12-3/TRBV12-4 CASSLIRGSPQHF TGTGCCAGCAGTTTAATCCGCGGCAGCCCCCAGCATTTT
medium-sized TRBJ2-3 . TRBV7-2 CASSPPRASSRIGDTQYF TGTGCCAGCTCTCCCCCCCGGGCTAGTTCCAGAATTGGTGATACGCAGTATTTT
many TRBJ1-1 . TRBV28 CASNPIPFMREAGTEAFF TGTGCCAGCAACCCAATACCTTTTATGAGGGAGGCGGGCACTGAAGCTTTCTTT
many TRBJ2-1 TRBD2 TRBV9 CASSESGGDYNEQFF TGTGCCAGCAGCGAAAGCGGGGGGGATTACAATGAGCAGTTCTTC
. TRBJ2-3 . TRBV27 CACSENQGTDTQYF TGCGCCTGCAGTGAGAACCAGGGCACAGATACGCAGTATTTT
many TRBJ1-1 TRBD1 TRBV14 CASSAWGQGAVNTEAFF TGTGCCAGCAGCGCGTGGGGACAGGGGGCCGTGAACACTGAAGCTTTCTTT
many TRBJ2-5 . TRBV20-1 CSAREEETQYF TGCAGTGCTAGAGAGGAAGAGACCCAGTACTTC
many TRBJ1-2 . TRBV7-9 CASSYTDPNYGYTF TGTGCCAGCAGCTATACGGACCCTAACTATGGCTACACCTTC
many TRBJ1-4 TRBD1 TRBV7-9 CASSGDREAEKLFF TGTGCCAGCAGCGGGGACAGGGAGGCTGAAAAACTGTTTTTT
many TRBJ2-7 . TRBV5-1 CASSLARGIHEQYF TGCGCCAGCAGCTTGGCCCGGGGGATCCACGAGCAGTACTTC
many TRBJ2-1 . TRBV5-1 CASSGGDNYNEQFF TGCGCCAGCAGCGGCGGGGACAACTACAATGAGCAGTTCTTC
many TRBJ1-5 . TRBV15 CATSRDQANQPQHF TGTGCCACCAGCAGAGATCAAGCCAATCAGCCCCAGCATTTT
medium-sized TRBJ2-1 . TRBV7-9 CASSPPDAQYNEQFF TGTGCCAGCAGCCCACCCGACGCGCAGTACAATGAGCAGTTCTTC
. TRBJ2-3 . TRBV7-6 CASSLEVSGTSTDTQYF TGTGCCAGCAGCTTAGAAGTCTCCGGGACTAGCACAGATACGCAGTATTTT
. TRBJ2-5 TRBD2 TRBV27 CASRQRTSGFQETQYF TGTGCCAGCAGACAGAGGACTAGCGGGTTCCAAGAGACCCAGTACTTC